This T cell receptor (beta chain) was obtained from a study of PD-1 blockade in classical Hodgkin lymphoma. Here immunoSEQ multiplex PCR was the method, and the copy in TCRdb shows in-frame clones only, minus some. The sample has approximately 20,000 clones; about 80% are singletons. The sample's time point: newly diagnosed, previously untreated cHL patient sample. Magnetic negative selection was used to purify CD4+ T cells from PBMCs that had been thawed. This TCR came from a human donor with classical Hodgkin lymphoma. Sequencing input: CD4+ T cells from blood.

CDR3 residues: CASSGSGGTDTQYF. CDR3 coding DNA: TGTGCCAGCAGTGGATCGGGGGGCACAGATACGCAGTATTTT. The rearrangement links TRBV2 to TRBJ2-3, with a possible D match to TRBD2 (6 bases). CDR3 length equals 14 residues. V lost 4 bases, J lost 1 base, and 9 bases lay in between. In germline, CDR1 is SNHLY, CDR2 FYNNEI.